Below are 32 T cell receptor beta chains sequenced from a single sample in a study of blood T cells in healthy people across ages (dated by TCRdb to the mid-2010s). Libraries were constructed by 5' RACE. The data were produced on an Illumina HiSeq 2500. The second PCR ran for roughly 7 to 11 cycles and used a J-beta primer mix along with a sample-barcoded 5' primer. TCRdb reanalyzed the raw reads on its own, using fastp at Q25 for trimming and MiXCR for clone calling, and kept in-frame beta chains. Records with the same CDR3 protein are collapsed into one entry carrying the most frequent genes and DNA. Across this sample there are about a million distinct CDR3 sequences, with roughly 47% seen only once. Around a fifth of the sample goes to the ten largest clones. The sequenced sample consisted of blood. These receptors originate from a woman in her sixties in good health.

This chain connects TRBV29-1 to TRBJ2-1; D could derive from TRBD1 or TRBD2 (6 bases each). V was clipped by 1 base and J by 2 bases, with 9 bases between them. This CDR3 contains 14 residues. Looked up from germline, CDR1 is SQVTM and CDR2 is ANQGSEA. This CDR3 is CSVEGGATYNEQFF. CDR3 in DNA: TGCAGCGTTGAAGGGGGGGCCACCTACAATGAGCAGTTCTTC.

This clonotype was picked up many times. V gene TRBV24-1 combines with J gene TRBJ2-3; D remains ambiguous. CDR1 KGHDR and CDR2 SFDVKD come from the germline V gene. Trimming pared 3 bases from V and 2 bases from J, leaving 8 bases between. The CDR3 totals 14 residues. CDR3 in amino acids: CATSDLDATDTQYF. In nucleotides, the CDR3 is TGTGCCACCAGTGATCTCGACGCCACAGATACGCAGTATTTT.

This chain links TRBV20-1 with TRBJ2-5, with D possibly being TRBD1 or TRBD2 (6 bases each). The CDR3 is 10 amino acids. Looked up from germline, CDR1 is DFQATT and CDR2 is SNEGSKA (reference sequence). Here the CDR3 reads CARGRETQYF. As DNA, the CDR3 is TGCGCCCGGGGGCGTGAGACCCAGTACTTC.

This clonotype was detected ten times or more. V is TRBV4-2 and J is TRBJ2-5; 7 bases align to TRBD2. The ends lost 4 bases at V and 4 bases at J; junction bases unmatched: 12. The CDR3 extends over 16 amino acids. Germline V gives CDR1 LGHNA, CDR2 YNFKEQ. CDR3 sequence reads: CASSPRSAGSPETQYF. The CDR3 region has the DNA TGTGCCAGCAGCCCCCGTTCAGCGGGATCCCCAGAGACCCAGTACTTC.

This clonotype has more than one count but fewer than ten. CDR3 protein: CASSDGGQPGYGYTF. As DNA, the CDR3 is TGTGCCAGCAGTGATGGGGGGCAACCCGGCTATGGCTACACCTTC. This rearrangement joins TRBV6-1 to TRBJ1-2; tentatively, D is TRBD1 (6 bases). V was pared by 3 bases and J by 4 bases, with 15 bases between. The V gene's germline CDR1 is MNHNS and CDR2 SASEGT. The CDR3 totals 15 residues.

The DNA for the CDR3 is TGTGCCAGCAGCCTGACAGTTGACTATGGCTACACCTTC. This encodes CASSLTVDYGYTF. J is TRBJ1-2 and V is TRBV27; D might be TRBD1 (5 bases). Trimming removed 6 bases from V and 3 bases from J, with 11 bases in between. The CDR3 runs to 13 residues. The germline gives CDR1 MNHEY, CDR2 SMNVEV (reference sequence).

The chain joins TRBV7-8 to TRBJ2-7, with D possibly being TRBD1 (5 bases). The CDR3 totals 14 residues. CDR1 and CDR2 from the germline V gene are SGHVS and FQNEAQ. V was cut by 2 bases and J by 3 bases, with 11 bases left in between. Here the CDR3 reads CASSLRQPRYEQYF. The DNA for the CDR3 is TGTGCCAGCAGCTTACGACAGCCCCGCTACGAGCAGTACTTC. Filled out from reference TRBV7-8 and TRBJ2-7, the complete variable domain reads GAGVSQSPRYKVAKRGQDVALRCDPISGHVSLFWYQQALGQGPEFLTYFQNEAQLDKSGLPSDRFFAERPEGSVSTLKIQRTQQEDSAVYLCASSLRQPRYEQYFGPGTRLTVT.

The chain recombines TRBV6-1 with TRBJ2-4; 9 bases match TRBD2. The J call is doubtful: the DNA matches TRBJ2-7 better. The CDR3 consists of 14 residues. The germline V gene encodes CDR1 MNHNS and CDR2 SASEGT. The CDR3 spells CASSVSGRNHEQYF. Here the CDR3 DNA reads TGTGCCAGCAGTGTTAGCGGGAGAAACCACGAGCAGTACTTC.

The chain combines TRBV20-1 with TRBJ1-2; D possibly corresponds to TRBD1 (5 bases). Germline-derived CDR1 and CDR2 are DFQATT and SNEGSKA (reference sequence). Trimming left V 3 bases short and J 8 bases short, with 13 bases between. The CDR3 covers 12 residues. The CDR3 spells CSASFPGHGYTF. In DNA form, the CDR3 reads TGCAGTGCTAGTTTCCCAGGGCACGGCTACACCTTC.

The V gene is TRBV27, the J gene TRBJ1-2; TRBD1 matches 7 bases. This CDR3 is 14 amino acids long. The ends lost 5 bases at V and 6 bases at J; junction bases unmatched: 9. The germline V gene has CDR1 MNHEY and CDR2 SMNVEV (reference sequence). The CDR3 DNA sequence: TGTGCCAGCAGTCCGACAGGGACGCTCGATGGCTACACCTTC. Encoded protein: CASSPTGTLDGYTF.

This chain connects TRBV2 to TRBJ2-3; 12 bases are shared with TRBD2. CDR3 length equals 14 residues. Trimming took 6 bases from V and 11 from J; bases not matched to a gene: 9. Germline values: CDR1 SNHLY, CDR2 FYNNEI. The CDR3: CASSARTSGTRQYF. CDR3 nucleotide sequence: TGTGCCAGCAGCGCCAGGACTAGCGGGACAAGGCAGTATTTT.

The V call is TRBV9, the J call TRBJ2-1; 13 positions agree with TRBD2. The length of the CDR3 is 15 residues. Germline V lookup: CDR1 SGDLS, CDR2 YYNGEE. V lost 1 base, J lost 6 bases, and 1 base stayed unmatched. The CDR3 nucleotides are TGTGCCAGCAGCGTAACTAGCGGGAGGGTCAATGAGCAGTTCTTC. Amino acid sequence: CASSVTSGRVNEQFF.

J is TRBJ1-4 and V is TRBV25-1; the D gene is possibly TRBD1 (5 bases). V lost 4 bases and J 7 bases, leaving 13 bases between the germline ends. Germline CDR1 MGHDK, CDR2 SYGVNS. The CDR3 is made up of 14 amino acids. The DNA for the CDR3 is TGTGCCAGCAGTGTAAACGGGGGAGGTGAAAAACTGTTTTTT. It yields the protein CASSVNGGGEKLFF.

This clonotype appeared a few times. The chain has TRBV7-2 and TRBJ2-1, with D unclear. The CDR3 contains 17 residues. Germline lookup yields CDR1 SGHTA and CDR2 FQGNSA. Trimming removed 5 bases at V and 0 bases at J, with 17 bases between. The CDR3 here is CASSLEVGPSSYNEQFF. The CDR3 DNA follows: TGTGCCAGCAGCCTAGAGGTAGGACCGAGCTCCTACAATGAGCAGTTCTTC.

The chain recombines TRBV28 with TRBJ1-2; 7 nucleotides line up with TRBD1. After removal of 4 bases from V and 7 bases from J, the junction contained 9 bases not matched to a gene. Germline-derived CDR1 and CDR2 are MDHEN and SYDVKM. The CDR3 consists of 14 residues. This chain's CDR3 is CASSYRGGSRGYTF. The CDR3 DNA follows: TGTGCCAGCAGTTACAGGGGTGGAAGTCGTGGCTACACCTTC.

V and J are TRBV6-2 or TRBV6-3 and TRBJ2-7, with no clear D. V was shortened by 5 bases and J by 10 bases, with 18 bases between the two germline ends. CDR1 is MNHEY and CDR2 is SVGEGT in the germline V gene. CDR3 size: 13 residues. The CDR3 here is CASSNGGPEGQYF. CDR3 sequence (DNA): TGTGCCAGCAGTAACGGCGGACCTGAAGGACAGTACTTC.

The V call is TRBV4-3, the J call TRBJ2-1; 9 bases match TRBD2. The junction had 6 bases not matched to a gene; V was cut back by 4 bases and J by 5 bases. Germline assignment: CDR1 LGHNA and CDR2 YSLEER. This CDR3 is 15 amino acids long. The DNA for the CDR3 is TGCGCCAGCAGCCCTTTAGCGGGAGTAGACAATGAGCAGTTCTTC. Translation gives CASSPLAGVDNEQFF.

The chain has TRBV7-2 and TRBJ2-7; D might be TRBD2 (5 bases). CDR3 length: 14 amino acids. V lost 5 bases, J lost 2 bases, and 13 bases lay in between. Germline loops: CDR1 SGHTA, CDR2 FQGNSA. The CDR3 DNA reads TGTGCCAGCAGCCCGCCCGGGGTGCCCTACGAGCAGTACTTC. This encodes CASSPPGVPYEQYF. Supplemented by reference TRBV7-2 and TRBJ2-7, the full variable domain reads GAGVSQSPSNKVTEKGKDVELRCDPISGHTALYWYRQSLGQGLEFLIYFQGNSAPDKSGLPSDRFSAERTGGSVSTLTIQRTQQEDSAVYLCASSPPGVPYEQYFGPGTRLTVT.

The rearrangement joins TRBV5-1 to TRBJ2-1; 11 nucleotides match TRBD2. Germline CDR1 reads SGHRS; CDR2 reads YFSETQ. The CDR3 has 16 residues. After removal of 0 bases from V and 7 bases from J, the junction contained 6 bases not matched to a gene. The CDR3 coding sequence is TGCGCCAGCAGCTTGGATGTAGCGGGGGGGTGGAATGAGCAGTTCTTC. Its protein is CASSLDVAGGWNEQFF.

This clonotype has only one observation. This rearrangement joins TRBV7-9 to TRBJ2-1, with a possible D match to TRBD1 (5 bases). The CDR3 contains 16 residues. Trimming stripped 5 bases from V and 6 bases from J, with 20 bases between. Germline assignment: CDR1 SEHNR and CDR2 FQNEAQ (reference sequence). This CDR3 reads CASSQSWSGRINEQFF. The CDR3 DNA sequence: TGTGCCAGCAGCCAGAGCTGGTCAGGGCGGATCAATGAGCAGTTCTTC.

V and J are TRBV5-1 and TRBJ2-5; D might be TRBD1 or TRBD2, each matching 5 bases. The V gene lost 4 bases and the J gene lost 11 bases, with 24 bases spanning the gap. Germline CDR1 reads SGHRS; CDR2 reads YFSETQ. The CDR3 extends over 15 amino acids. The CDR3 is CASSPLGVVGNEQYF. As DNA, the CDR3 is TGCGCCAGCAGCCCACTGGGGGTCGTGGGCAATGAGCAGTACTTC.

The CDR3: CASSLASGMAYEQYF. As DNA, the CDR3 is TGTGCCAGCAGCTTAGCTAGCGGGATGGCGTACGAGCAGTACTTC. The chain carries TRBV7-9 and TRBJ2-7; TRBD2 matches 8 bases. CDR3 length equals 15 residues. Germline-derived CDR1 and CDR2 are SEHNR and FQNEAQ (reference sequence). V was clipped by 0 bases and J by 4 bases; unmatched bases: 5.

The chain has TRBV4-3 and TRBJ1-4, with 7 bases matching TRBD1. The CDR3 covers 15 residues. With 1 base clipped from V and 8 bases from J, the junction kept 7 bases outside the gene matches. Germline CDR1 is LGHNA and CDR2 is YSLEER. DNA of the CDR3: TGCGCCAGCAGCCAAGGGACAGGCCTTTCGGAAAAACTGTTTTTT. It is translated as CASSQGTGLSEKLFF.

This clonotype was detected a few times. The chain links TRBV10-3 to TRBJ2-7; 12 bases agree with TRBD2. Germline loops: CDR1 ENHRY, CDR2 SYGVKD. The V segment lost 6 bases and the J segment 3 bases; nucleotides outside the gene matches: 3. CDR3 length equals 14 residues. The CDR3 DNA sequence: TGTGCCATCAGCCTGGGACTAGCGGGCTACGAGCAGTACTTC. Its protein product is CAISLGLAGYEQYF.

The rearrangement joins TRBV27 to TRBJ2-3; D might be TRBD1 or TRBD2, each matching 5 bases. CDR3 length equals 15 residues. V lost 3 bases, J lost 0 bases, and 10 bases lay in between. Germline-derived CDR1 and CDR2 are MNHEY and SMNVEV (reference sequence). In DNA, the CDR3 is TGTGCCAGCAGTTTCGAGGGGCGGAGCACAGATACGCAGTATTTT. Translated: CASSFEGRSTDTQYF.

This chain uses TRBV4-1 with TRBJ2-2; TRBD2 matches at 8 bases. J was trimmed by 5 bases and V by 1 base; bases with no gene match: 3. Germline lookup yields CDR1 MGHRA and CDR2 YSYEKL. This CDR3 has 15 amino acids. The CDR3 region has the DNA TGCGCCAGCAGCCAAGTCCGCGGGAGGACCGGGGAGCTGTTTTTT. Translating gives CASSQVRGRTGELFF.

Comments on this clonotype: The junction does not match germline at one end; this may be a read error. The rearrangement joins TRBV3-1 to TRBJ2-1; 7 positions agree with TRBD1. This CDR3 region has 15 residues. Germline-derived CDR1 and CDR2 are LGHDT and YNNKEL (reference sequence). The CDR3 here is CANSQGQGAYNEQFF. The DNA of the CDR3 is TGTGCCAACAGCCAAGGCCAGGGGGCCTACAATGAGCAGTTCTTC.

The chain recombines TRBV6-2 or TRBV6-3 with TRBJ2-2, with D maybe TRBD2 (6 bases). Trimming took off 5 bases at V and 1 base at J, with 14 bases between the two ends. The CDR3 extends over 16 amino acids. Germline V gene sequence: CDR1 MNHEY, CDR2 SVGEGT. The CDR3 region has the DNA TGTGCCAGCAGTGGAGTGCGGGAATTGAACACCGGGGAGCTGTTTTTT. Protein product: CASSGVRELNTGELFF.

The rearrangement uses TRBV4-1 and TRBJ2-7; D ambiguous. V lost 5 bases and J 2 bases, leaving 10 bases between the germline ends. The germline gives CDR1 MGHRA, CDR2 YSYEKL. CDR3 size: 13 residues. The CDR3 is CASSSRQAYEQYF. CDR3 bases: TGCGCCAGCAGCTCTCGGCAGGCCTACGAGCAGTACTTC.

The chain carries TRBV21-1 and TRBJ2-7; the D segment call TRBD1 is taken from the table without a DNA check. TRBV21-1 is reported as a pseudogene. The CDR3 is 15 amino acids. Here the CDR3 reads CASPLGSDSPYEQYF. The CDR3 bases are TGTGCCAGCCCCCTTGGGAGTGACAGCCCCTACGAGCAGTACTTC.

The chain combines TRBV20-1 with TRBJ1-4; tentative D call: TRBD1 (5 bases). The CDR3 sequence is 14 residues long. Germline CDR1 and CDR2: DFQATT and SNEGSKA (reference sequence). V lost 6 bases, J lost 4 bases, and 15 bases lay in between. The CDR3 here is CSARSGVRNEKLFF. CDR3 coding DNA: TGCAGTGCACGGTCGGGGGTTCGTAATGAAAAACTGTTTTTT.

The chain couples TRBV28 to TRBJ2-1; 9 bases line up with TRBD2. J gave up 6 bases and V 3 bases, and 9 bases lay outside the gene matches. Germline V gene data show CDR1 as MDHEN and CDR2 as SYDVKM. CDR3 length equals 16 residues. The CDR3 nucleotides are TGTGCCAGCAGTTTGGGGCGGGAGGGCCTAGGCAATGAGCAGTTCTTC. This encodes CASSLGREGLGNEQFF.